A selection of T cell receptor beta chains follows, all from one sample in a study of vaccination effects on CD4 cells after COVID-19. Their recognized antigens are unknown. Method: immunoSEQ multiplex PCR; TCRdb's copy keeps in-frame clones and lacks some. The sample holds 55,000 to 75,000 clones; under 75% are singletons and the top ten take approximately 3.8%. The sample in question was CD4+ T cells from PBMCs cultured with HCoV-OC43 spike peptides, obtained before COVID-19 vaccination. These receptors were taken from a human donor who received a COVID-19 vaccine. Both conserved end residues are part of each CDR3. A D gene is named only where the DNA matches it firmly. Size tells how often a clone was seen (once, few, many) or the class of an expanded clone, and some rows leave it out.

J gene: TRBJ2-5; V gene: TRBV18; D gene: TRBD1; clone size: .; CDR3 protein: CASSYRDRAETQYF; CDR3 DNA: TGTGCCAGCTCTTACCGGGACAGGGCAGAGACCCAGTACTTC
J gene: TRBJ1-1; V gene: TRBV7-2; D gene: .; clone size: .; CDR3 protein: CASSSPRGGGEAFF; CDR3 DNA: TGTGCCAGCAGCTCCCCCCGGGGGGGCGGTGAAGCTTTCTTT
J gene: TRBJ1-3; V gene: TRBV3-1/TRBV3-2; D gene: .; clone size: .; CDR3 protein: CASSQNNRANTIYF; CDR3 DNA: TGTGCCAGCAGCCAAAATAACAGGGCCAACACCATATATTTT
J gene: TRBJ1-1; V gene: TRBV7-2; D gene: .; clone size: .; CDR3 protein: CASSPIQANTEAFF; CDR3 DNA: TGTGCCAGCAGCCCGATACAGGCGAACACTGAAGCTTTCTTT
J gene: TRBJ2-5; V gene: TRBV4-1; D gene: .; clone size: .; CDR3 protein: CASSRVQETQYF; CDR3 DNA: TGCGCCAGCAGCAGGGTCCAAGAGACCCAGTACTTC
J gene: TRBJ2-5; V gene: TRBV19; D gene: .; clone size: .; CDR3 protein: CASSRGVLETQYF; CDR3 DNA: TGTGCCAGTAGTAGGGGGGTACTAGAGACCCAGTACTTC
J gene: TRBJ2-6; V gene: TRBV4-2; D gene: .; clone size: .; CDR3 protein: CASSLASGANVLTF; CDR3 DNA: TGTGCCAGCAGCCTTGCTTCTGGGGCCAACGTCCTGACTTTC
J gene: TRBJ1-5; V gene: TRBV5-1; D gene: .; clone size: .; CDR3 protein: CASSLGGTSNQPQHF; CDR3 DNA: TGCGCCAGCAGCTTGGGAGGAACTAGCAATCAGCCCCAGCATTTT
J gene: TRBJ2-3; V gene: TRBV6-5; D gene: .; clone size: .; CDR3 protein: CASSPARSTDTQYF; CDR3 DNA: TGTGCCAGCAGTCCGGCAAGGTCCACAGATACGCAGTATTTT
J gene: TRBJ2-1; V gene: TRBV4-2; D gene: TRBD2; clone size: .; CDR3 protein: CASSPRLAGADNEQFF; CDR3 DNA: TGTGCCAGCAGCCCGAGACTAGCGGGGGCCGACAATGAGCAGTTCTTC
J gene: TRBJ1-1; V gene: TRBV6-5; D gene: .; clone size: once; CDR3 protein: CASSLNRDLAEAFF; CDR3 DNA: TGTGCCAGCAGTCTTAACAGGGATCTCGCTGAAGCTTTCTTT